This entry lists 30 T cell receptor beta chains sequenced from one sample in a study of cytomegalovirus exposure and HLA in healthy donors. The study ran its PCR with 60 Vbeta and 13 Jbeta primers. Libraries were prepared by immunoSEQ multiplex PCR; TCRdb keeps only in-frame clonotypes and omits some of them. This sample yields 100,000 to 150,000 clones, of which roughly 71% are seen a single time; 4% to 4.5% belongs to the top ten. The material sequenced was PBMCs. Receptors originate from a woman between 50 and 59 years old in good health and CMV-seropositive.

The CDR3 DNA reads TGTGCCAGTAGTATGGGACAGTCCTCCTACGAGCAGTACTTC. This sequence encodes CASSMGQSSYEQYF. The V gene is TRBV19, the J gene TRBJ2-7, with 7 bases identical to TRBD1. V gave up 3 bases and J gave up 0 bases; unmatched junction bases: 2. This CDR3 comprises 14 residues. Germline V CDR1 and CDR2: LNHDA, SQIVND (reference sequence). Full variable domain (missing parts from reference TRBV19 and TRBJ2-7): DGGITQSPKYLFRKEGQNVTLSCEQNLNHDAMYWYRQDPGQGLRLIYYSQIVNDFQKGDIAEGYSVSREKKESFPLTVTSAQKNPTAFYLCASSMGQSSYEQYFGPGTRLTVT.

V usage is TRBV6-5 and J usage is TRBJ2-2, with D possibly matching TRBD2 (6 bases). Germline CDR1 reads MNHEY; CDR2 reads SVGAGI. CDR3 length: 15 residues. CDR3 residues: CATYRGTEGTGELFF. The CDR3 DNA follows: TGTGCTACGTACCGGGGTACGGAGGGCACCGGGGAGCTGTTTTTT.

The CDR3 sequence is CASRQGLGGYTF. In nucleotides, the CDR3 is TGTGCCAGCAGGCAGGGCTTAGGGGGCTACACCTTC. V gene TRBV6-5 combines with J gene TRBJ1-2; TRBD1 might be the D (5 bases). V lost 6 bases to trimming and J lost 8 bases, with 13 bases between them. The CDR3 contains 12 residues. Germline CDR1 is MNHEY and CDR2 is SVGAGI.

Written as DNA, the CDR3 is TGTGCCAGCAGCTTATTCGACACTAATTCACCCCTCCACTTT. Its protein is CASSLFDTNSPLHF. This chain joins TRBV7-9 and TRBJ1-6; D not resolved. V was pared by 2 bases and J by 6 bases, with 8 bases between. The CDR3 covers 14 residues. Germline V gives CDR1 SEHNR, CDR2 FQNEAQ (reference sequence). The full variable domain, rest sourced from reference TRBV7-9 and TRBJ1-6, is DTGVSQNPRHKITKRGQNVTFRCDPISEHNRLYWYRQTLGQGPEFLTYFQNEAQLEKSRLLSDRFSAERPKGSFSTLEIQRTEQGDSAMYLCASSLFDTNSPLHFGNGTRLTVT.

This clone was seen once. This chain joins TRBV5-4 and TRBJ1-1; TRBD1 aligns across 10 bases. The CDR3 is 14 amino acids. Unmatched junction bases numbered 7, after V lost 4 bases and J lost 7 bases. Germline CDR1 is SGHNT and CDR2 is YYREEE (reference sequence). The CDR3 protein is CASSTTGGGFEAFF. For the CDR3, the DNA is TGTGCCAGCAGCACGACAGGGGGCGGTTTTGAAGCTTTCTTT.

This clone was observed once. V and J are TRBV6-5 and TRBJ2-7; D is undetermined. V lost 2 bases and J lost 1, with 9 bases in between. CDR3 size: 14 residues. Per germline, CDR1 MNHEY and CDR2 SVGAGI. The CDR3 sequence is CASSYEGGSYEQYF. CDR3 in DNA: TGTGCCAGCAGTTACGAAGGCGGTTCCTACGAGCAGTACTTC.

In its sample, this clone was seen once. The chain carries TRBV5-1 and TRBJ1-1; tentative D call: TRBD1 (5 bases). Germline V gives CDR1 SGHRS, CDR2 YFSETQ. The CDR3 has 17 amino acids. V lost 0 bases and J 1 base, leaving 16 bases between the germline ends. In DNA, the CDR3 is TGCGCCAGCAGCTTGGACAGGATCACTGCGTCGAACACTGAAGCTTTCTTT. Protein product: CASSLDRITASNTEAFF.

J is TRBJ2-5 and V is TRBV7-2, with 11 bases that match TRBD2. CDR3 length: 18 amino acids. In germline, CDR1 is SGHTA, CDR2 FQGNSA. With V trimmed by 2 bases and J by 5 bases, 13 bases remained unmatched. The CDR3 sequence is CASSLSTSGGQGGETQYF. The CDR3 DNA is TGTGCCAGCAGCTTAAGCACTAGCGGGGGCCAGGGGGGGGAGACCCAGTACTTC.

The rearrangement joins TRBV25-1 to TRBJ2-7, with D possibly being TRBD2 (6 bases). The germline V gene has CDR1 MGHDK and CDR2 SYGVNS. The CDR3 contains 17 residues. V was pared by 7 bases and J by 3 bases, with 25 bases between. The CDR3 sequence is CASTGPALGGARYEQYF. CDR3 nucleotide sequence: TGTGCCAGCACTGGACCGGCCCTCGGAGGGGCTCGCTACGAGCAGTACTTC.

This chain connects TRBV7-2 to TRBJ2-1; possible D gene TRBD1, 6 bases. The CDR3 extends over 14 amino acids. Trimming shortened V by 1 base and J by 6 bases, and 10 bases separated the two germline ends. Germline V gene sequence: CDR1 SGHTA, CDR2 FQGNSA. The CDR3, as DNA: TGTGCCAGCAGCTTAGGGGGGACACTCAATGAGCAGTTCTTC. It is translated as CASSLGGTLNEQFF.

The chain employs TRBV5-1 and TRBJ1-1; 11 bases fit TRBD1. Losses at the gene ends were 4 bases for V and 5 bases for J; bases not matched to a gene: 7. The CDR3 has 15 amino acids. Germline CDR1 is SGHRS and CDR2 is YFSETQ. DNA of the CDR3: TGCGCCAGCAGCCCATCGGGACAGGGGGATACTGAAGCTTTCTTT. Protein product: CASSPSGQGDTEAFF.

The genes are TRBV11-2 and TRBJ2-5, with TRBD1 matching over 9 bases. The CDR3 sequence is 16 residues long. From germline, CDR1 is SGHAT and CDR2 FQNNGV. The J segment lost 2 bases and the V segment lost 0 bases, leaving 4 bases of the junction unmatched. The CDR3 spells CASSLETGGRQETQYF. CDR3 nucleotide sequence: TGTGCCAGCAGCTTAGAGACAGGGGGAAGACAAGAGACCCAGTACTTC. Full variable domain (remainder filled in from reference TRBV11-2 and TRBJ2-5): EAGVAQSPRYKIIEKRQSVAFWCNPISGHATLYWYQQILGQGPKLLIQFQNNGVVDDSQLPKDRFSAERLKGVDSTLKIQPAKLEDSAVYLCASSLETGGRQETQYFGPGTRLLVL.

This sequence joins TRBV7-6 and TRBJ2-3; D is possibly TRBD1 (6 bases). The CDR3 consists of 16 residues. The germline V gene has CDR1 SGHVS and CDR2 FNYEAQ. V was cut by 4 bases and J by 0 bases, with 14 bases left in between. The CDR3 DNA reads as TGTGCCAGCAGCTCCTGGGACACCTCAAGCACAGATACGCAGTATTTT. Amino acids: CASSSWDTSSTDTQYF.

V is TRBV4-2 and J is TRBJ2-5; 8 bases line up with TRBD2. The V gene's germline CDR1 is LGHNA and CDR2 YNFKEQ. The trim removed 1 base at V and 0 bases at J, leaving 4 bases unmatched. This CDR3 has 16 residues. CDR3 amino acids: CASSQATGGNQETQYF. The CDR3 DNA is TGTGCCAGCAGCCAAGCAACGGGGGGGAACCAAGAGACCCAGTACTTC.

The genes are TRBV6-5 and TRBJ1-1, with a tentative D call TRBD1 (5 bases). CDR1 is MNHEY and CDR2 is SVGAGI in the germline V gene. This CDR3 has 14 amino acids. V lost 0 bases, J lost 4 bases, and 9 bases lay in between. CDR3: CASSYSGGGTEAFF. CDR3 sequence (DNA): TGTGCCAGCAGTTACTCCGGGGGGGGCACTGAAGCTTTCTTT.

This clone has a single count. This rearrangement joins TRBV11-3 to TRBJ2-2; 7 bases map to TRBD2. Germline CDR1 SGHNT, CDR2 YENEEA. J lost 5 bases, V lost 1 base, and 1 base had no gene match. This CDR3 contains 14 residues. CDR3 loop: CASSLVGGTGELFF. CDR3 nucleotides: TGTGCCAGCAGCTTAGTCGGGGGGACCGGGGAGCTGTTTTTT.

The rearrangement links TRBV7-8 to TRBJ2-7; the D is unclear. The V end was cut by 1 base, the J end by 11 bases, with 9 bases between. The CDR3 spans 11 residues. The germline V gene encodes CDR1 SGHVS and CDR2 FQNEAQ. CDR3 sequence (DNA): TGTGCCAGCAGCTTAGACGTAGAAAAGTACTTC. This encodes CASSLDVEKYF.

The chain has TRBV7-6 and TRBJ2-5; D is unclear. CDR1 and CDR2 from the germline V gene are SGHVS and FNYEAQ. The CDR3 contains 15 residues. The CDR3 sequence is CATSPGLLRQETQYF. DNA of the CDR3: TGTGCTACCAGCCCGGGTCTACTAAGGCAAGAGACCCAGTACTTC.

The chain combines TRBV27 with TRBJ1-1; a possible D gene is TRBD1 (6 bases). This CDR3 contains 14 residues. Trimming left V 6 bases short and J 4 bases short, with 15 bases between. Germline lookup yields CDR1 MNHEY and CDR2 SMNVEV (reference sequence). The CDR3 sequence: CASRNRERGTEAFF. The CDR3 DNA sequence: TGTGCCAGCAGAAACAGGGAGAGGGGCACTGAAGCTTTCTTT.

CDR3 sequence reads: CASREGQGSVVPYGYTF. The CDR3 DNA is TGTGCCAGTAGAGAAGGACAGGGGTCTGTGGTTCCCTATGGCTACACCTTC. The chain links TRBV19 to TRBJ1-2; 9 nucleotides line up with TRBD1. V lost 6 bases and J lost 4; bases outside the gene matches: 15. The CDR3 loop spans 17 amino acids. CDR1 and CDR2 from the germline V gene are LNHDA and SQIVND (reference sequence).

The gene calls are TRBV30 and TRBJ1-5, with D perhaps TRBD1 (6 bases). The V gene's germline CDR1 is GTSNPN and CDR2 SVGIG (reference sequence). This CDR3 has 16 residues. The V end lost 0 bases, the J end lost 4 bases, and 16 bases lay between the germline ends. The DNA for the CDR3 is TGTGCCTGGAGTGTACTCTCCGGACAGATAAATCAGCCCCAGCATTTT. Its protein is CAWSVLSGQINQPQHF.

This clone was observed a few times. The CDR3 loop reads CASSRSTDRTYEQYF. The CDR3 DNA reads as TGTGCCAGCAGCCGATCCACGGACAGGACCTACGAGCAGTACTTC. The gene calls are TRBV11-2 and TRBJ2-7; 7 nucleotides align to TRBD1. The CDR3 extends over 15 amino acids. V was pared by 5 bases and J by 2 bases, with 9 bases of the junction left unmatched. The germline V gene encodes CDR1 SGHAT and CDR2 FQNNGV.

A few counts support this clone. This chain connects TRBV13 to TRBJ1-2; D gene unclear. Germline values: CDR1 PRHDT, CDR2 FYEKMQ (reference sequence). V was cut by 0 bases and J by 5 bases, with 7 bases left in between. The CDR3 is made up of 13 amino acids. Here the CDR3 DNA reads TGTGCCAGCAGCTTAGGGAGTCCTTATGGCTACACCTTC. It codes for CASSLGSPYGYTF.

The chain is built from TRBV14 and TRBJ2-3, with 11 bases matching TRBD1. The CDR3 sequence is 16 residues long. The J segment lost 9 bases and the V segment lost 2 bases, leaving 10 bases of the junction unmatched. The germline V gene encodes CDR1 SGHDN and CDR2 FVKESK. The CDR3 loop is CASSQPRGTGGLTQYF. In nucleotides, the CDR3 is TGTGCCAGCAGCCAACCCCGGGGGACAGGGGGACTCACGCAGTATTTT.

This clone appeared a single time. The chain employs TRBV16 and TRBJ1-5; 9 bases fit TRBD1. The CDR3 runs to 15 residues. V shed 5 bases, J shed 7 bases, and the junction held 9 bases outside the gene matches. The germline V gene encodes CDR1 KGHSY and CDR2 FQNENV. In DNA form, the CDR3 reads TGTGCCAGCAGCTTAGGACAGGGGTGGATCCAGCCCCAGCATTTT. Encoded protein: CASSLGQGWIQPQHF.

The J gene is TRBJ2-1, the V gene TRBV5-1; 14 positions agree with TRBD2. Germline loops: CDR1 SGHRS, CDR2 YFSETQ. V lost 0 bases and J lost 0; bases outside the gene matches: 11. The CDR3 contains 21 residues. The chain's CDR3 is CASSLAIGLAGGSSSYNEQFF. The CDR3, as DNA: TGCGCCAGCAGCTTGGCCATCGGACTAGCGGGGGGATCTAGCTCCTACAATGAGCAGTTCTTC.

This chain uses TRBV6-1 with TRBJ2-7; D unclear. Germline CDR1 and CDR2: MNHNS and SASEGT. Trimming removed 10 bases from V and 1 base from J, with 14 bases in between. There are 13 residues in the CDR3. The CDR3 nucleotides read TGTGCCACCTGCTTAAGCTTATCCTACGAGCAGTACTTC. Translating it yields CATCLSLSYEQYF.

This chain connects TRBV5-1 to TRBJ1-6; no clear D gene. The V gene lost 3 bases and the J gene lost 5 bases, with 12 bases spanning the gap. This CDR3 is built from 15 residues. Germline V gene sequence: CDR1 SGHRS, CDR2 YFSETQ. This CDR3 reads CASSSGERDNSPLHF. The CDR3 region has the DNA TGCGCCAGCAGCTCGGGTGAGAGAGATAATTCACCCCTCCACTTT.

The chain uses TRBV6-5 and TRBJ2-7; TRBD2 matches 12 bases. The germline V gene encodes CDR1 MNHEY and CDR2 SVGAGI. The CDR3 contains 14 residues. V gave up 8 bases and J gave up 5 bases; unmatched junction bases: 7. CDR3 protein: CASGLAGGRDEQYF. The CDR3 nucleotides read TGTGCCAGCGGTCTAGCGGGGGGGCGGGACGAGCAGTACTTC.

This chain connects TRBV4-1 to TRBJ2-2, with 10 bases matching TRBD2. This CDR3 contains 18 residues. CDR1 is MGHRA and CDR2 is YSYEKL in the germline V gene. The ends lost 1 base at V and 8 bases at J; junction bases unmatched: 13. CDR3 in amino acids: CASSQARKSGGAFGELFF. CDR3 sequence (DNA): TGCGCCAGCAGCCAAGCCAGGAAGAGCGGGGGGGCGTTTGGGGAGCTGTTTTTT.